A single sample gave rise to the 21 T cell receptor beta chains below, sequenced in a study of T cell repertoires in cytomegalovirus infection. Their antigen targets remain unknown. TCRdb reprocessed the reads with MiXCR, giving one entry per CDR3 protein. The data contain about a million distinct CDR3 sequences, approximately 33% of them seen just once; the ten biggest clones take up roughly 12%. This material consisted of cultured CD8+ T cells from PBMCs, taken from culture after CMV antigen stimulation. The receptors stem from a human donor in good health (CMV status not recorded). Some clones in this sample may be carry-over from other donors' samples.

The chain has TRBV6-6 and TRBJ1-5; D unresolved. The V end lost 7 bases, the J end lost 0 bases, and 10 bases lay between the germline ends. Germline-derived CDR1 and CDR2 are MNHNY and SVGAGI (reference sequence). The CDR3 is made up of 14 amino acids. The CDR3 region is CASISAHSNQPQHF. DNA of the CDR3: TGTGCCAGCATCTCAGCCCATAGCAATCAGCCCCAGCATTTT.

This clonotype was picked up a small number of times. The CDR3 DNA is TGTGCCAGCAGTTACCCCGAGGAGGGAGAGACCCAGTACTTC. As protein: CASSYPEEGETQYF. The chain links TRBV6-6 to TRBJ2-5; a weak D match, TRBD2 (6 bases). V was shortened by 2 bases and J by 4 bases, with 11 bases between the two germline ends. Per germline, CDR1 MNHNY and CDR2 SVGAGI (reference sequence). The CDR3 extends over 14 amino acids.

The chain carries TRBV6-6 and TRBJ2-3; 10 nucleotides align to TRBD2. This CDR3 has 15 residues. Trimming took 3 bases from V and 4 from J; bases not matched to a gene: 4. Germline-derived CDR1 and CDR2 are MNHNY and SVGAGI (reference sequence). DNA of the CDR3: TGTGCCAGCAGTTATACTAGCGGGGCCGCAGATACGCAGTATTTT. Protein sequence: CASSYTSGAADTQYF.

This clonotype has ten or more counts. V is TRBV7-6 and J is TRBJ2-5, with 7 bases aligning to TRBD2. J gave up 5 bases and V 4 bases, and 16 bases lay outside the gene matches. The germline CDR1 and CDR2 sequences are SGHVS and FNYEAQ. The CDR3 runs 17 residues. The CDR3 sequence: CASSSLTKGRERETQYF. CDR3 nucleotide sequence: TGTGCCAGCAGCTCCCTTACAAAGGGGAGGGAACGCGAGACCCAGTACTTC.

Comment on this clonotype: One junction end does not reproduce the germline sequence, and a read error may be involved. The rearrangement links TRBV12-3 or TRBV12-4 to TRBJ2-3; a weak D match, TRBD1 (5 bases). This CDR3 has 11 residues. As DNA, the CDR3 is TGTGCCAGCAGTCAAGGACCCGCAGGGAATTTT. Its protein product is CASSQGPAGNF.

This CDR3 reads CASSLGTRGTDTQYF. In nucleotides, the CDR3 is TGTGCCAGCAGTTTGGGGACCAGGGGCACAGATACGCAGTATTTT. V is TRBV28 and J is TRBJ2-3; possibly TRBD1 or TRBD2 for D (5 bases each). V shed 3 bases and J shed 1 base, with 11 bases lying between them. CDR1 and CDR2 from the germline V gene are MDHEN and SYDVKM. The CDR3 is 15 amino acids. The full variable domain, in which reference TRBV28 and TRBJ2-3 provide the parts outside the CDR3, is DVKVTQSSRYLVKRTGEKVFLECVQDMDHENMFWYRQDPGLGLRLIYFSYDVKMKEKGDIPEGYSVSREKKERFSLILESASTNQTSMYLCASSLGTRGTDTQYFGPGTRLTVL.

The chain recombines TRBV13 with TRBJ2-3; 12 positions match TRBD2. Per germline, CDR1 PRHDT and CDR2 FYEKMQ (reference sequence). Trimming at V came to 3 bases and at J to 3 bases, leaving 7 bases not matched to a gene. The CDR3 has 17 amino acids. The chain's CDR3 is CASSFASGGAATDTQYF. Written as DNA, the CDR3 is TGTGCCAGCAGCTTCGCTAGCGGGGGGGCGGCGACAGATACGCAGTATTTT. The whole variable domain, filled in from reference TRBV13 and TRBJ2-3, reads AAGVIQSPRHLIKEKRETATLKCYPIPRHDTVYWYQQGPGQDPQFLISFYEKMQSDKGSIPDRFSAQQFSDYHSELNMSSLELGDSALYFCASSFASGGAATDTQYFGPGTRLTVL.

The genes are TRBV20-1 and TRBJ2-7; 10 nucleotides line up with TRBD1. Germline V CDR1 and CDR2: DFQATT, SNEGSKA (reference sequence). The CDR3 sequence is 16 residues long. V was pared by 6 bases and J by 4 bases, with 15 bases of the junction left unmatched. This CDR3 is CSAKIRRDRGLYEQYF. In DNA form, the CDR3 reads TGCAGTGCCAAAATACGCCGGGACAGGGGTTTGTACGAGCAGTACTTC.

This clonotype was seen many times. The V gene is TRBV10-2, the J gene TRBJ1-1; D is undetermined. The CDR3 length is 13 residues. V was trimmed by 3 bases and J by 5 bases, leaving 10 bases between them. In germline, CDR1 is WSHSY, CDR2 SAAADI. CDR3 amino acids: CASSETGWTEAFF. The DNA of the CDR3 is TGCGCCAGCAGTGAAACCGGGTGGACTGAAGCTTTCTTT.

This clonotype was recorded a few times. The chain employs TRBV7-9 and TRBJ2-1, with no clear D. CDR1 and CDR2 from the germline V gene are SEHNR and FQNEAQ (reference sequence). Trimming took off 5 bases at V and 8 bases at J, with 7 bases between the two ends. This CDR3 has 11 amino acids. Here the CDR3 reads CASSRADEQFF. DNA for the CDR3: TGTGCCAGCAGCCGGGCGGATGAGCAGTTCTTC.

The chain has TRBV6-6 and TRBJ1-2; D is possibly TRBD1 (5 bases). V shed 5 bases and J shed 6 bases, with 16 bases lying between them. The CDR3 covers 14 residues. Germline CDR1 MNHNY, CDR2 SVGAGI (reference sequence). In nucleotides, the CDR3 is TGTGCCAGCAGTCCCGTAGGGGTAGCGAATGGCTACACCTTC. It yields the protein CASSPVGVANGYTF.

This clonotype was seen a handful of times. The chain links TRBV19 to TRBJ1-1, with a tentative D call TRBD1 (6 bases). This CDR3 spans 18 amino acids. V lost 5 bases and J lost 1, with 23 bases in between. Germline loops: CDR1 LNHDA, CDR2 SQIVND (reference sequence). The CDR3: CASSLRWGITGPNTEAFF. CDR3 bases: TGTGCCAGTAGTCTCCGTTGGGGGATAACAGGGCCGAACACTGAAGCTTTCTTT.

This clonotype was observed a few times. The junction shows a germline mismatch at one end, possibly a read error. The chain is built from TRBV7-8 and TRBJ2-7, with 7 bases fitting TRBD2. Looked up from germline, CDR1 is SGHVS and CDR2 is FQNEAQ. The CDR3 loop spans 14 amino acids. CDR3 amino acids: CASSLAVSSYEQYF. CDR3 nucleotides: TGTGCCAGCAGCCTAGCGGTGAGCTCCTACGAGCAGTACTTC.

This chain joins TRBV20-1 and TRBJ1-3; D call uncertain. Trimming removed 3 bases from V and 4 bases from J, with 4 bases in between. Germline V CDR1 and CDR2: DFQATT, SNEGSKA (reference sequence). This CDR3 comprises 11 residues. Written as DNA, the CDR3 is TGCAGTGCTAGCCCGGGAAACACCATATATTTT. It specifies CSASPGNTIYF.

The chain links TRBV20-1 to TRBJ1-2; 7 nucleotides line up with TRBD1. The V segment lost 5 bases and the J segment 6 bases; nucleotides outside the gene matches: 15. The CDR3 loop spans 15 amino acids. Looked up from germline, CDR1 is DFQATT and CDR2 is SNEGSKA (reference sequence). This chain's CDR3 is CSAAAGTEYIDGYTF. In nucleotides, the CDR3 is TGCAGTGCTGCTGCCGGGACAGAGTATATTGATGGCTACACCTTC.

This clonotype showed up just a few times. The CDR3 sequence: CASSEGWDRPYYGYTF. The CDR3 DNA sequence: TGTGCCAGCAGTGAAGGGTGGGACAGACCCTACTATGGCTACACCTTC. The gene calls are TRBV6-1 and TRBJ1-2; 7 bases align to TRBD1. J gave up 3 bases and V 1 base, and 8 bases lay outside the gene matches. The germline V gene encodes CDR1 MNHNS and CDR2 SASEGT. The CDR3 covers 16 residues.

The CDR3 DNA is TGTGCCAGTAGTCCGGATAGCGGGGGTCTCGAGCAGTACTTC. Residues: CASSPDSGGLEQYF. The chain is built from TRBV19 and TRBJ2-7; 9 positions match TRBD2. Germline V gene lookup returns CDR1 LNHDA and CDR2 SQIVND (reference sequence). CDR3 length: 14 amino acids. The ends lost 5 bases at V and 6 bases at J; junction bases unmatched: 8. Based on the CDR3 plus reference TRBV19 and TRBJ2-7, the full variable domain is DGGITQSPKYLFRKEGQNVTLSCEQNLNHDAMYWYRQDPGQGLRLIYYSQIVNDFQKGDIAEGYSVSREKKESFPLTVTSAQKNPTAFYLCASSPDSGGLEQYFGPGTRLTVT.

The chain joins TRBV14 to TRBJ2-1; the D gene is possibly TRBD2 (5 bases). This CDR3 is built from 15 residues. V lost 3 bases to trimming and J lost 9 bases, with 18 bases between them. Germline loops: CDR1 SGHDN, CDR2 FVKESK. The chain's CDR3 is CASSQDLQRWGEQFF. In DNA, the CDR3 is TGTGCCAGCAGCCAGGACCTCCAGCGGTGGGGTGAGCAGTTCTTC.

This clonotype was seen a few times. The chain couples TRBV4-3 to TRBJ2-1; TRBD2 aligns across 9 bases. The CDR3 runs to 14 residues. Germline CDR1 and CDR2: LGHNA and YSLEER. V was clipped by 4 bases and J by 5 bases; unmatched bases: 3. The CDR3 sequence is CASSPVAGDNEQFF. The CDR3 DNA reads TGCGCCAGCAGCCCTGTAGCGGGGGACAATGAGCAGTTCTTC.

V gene TRBV2 combines with J gene TRBJ1-1; the D is unclear. CDR3 length equals 11 residues. CDR1 is SNHLY, CDR2 FYNNEI, per germline. V lost 7 bases, J lost 6 bases, and 9 bases lay in between. CDR3 nucleotide sequence: TGTGCCAGCACCCGGGCCTCTGAAGCTTTCTTT. This codes for CASTRASEAFF.

Here the CDR3 DNA reads TGTGCCAGCAGTTACTCTCACGGGGGATTGTACAATGAGCAGTTCTTC. Amino acids: CASSYSHGGLYNEQFF. The chain couples TRBV6-6 to TRBJ2-1; possibly TRBD2 for D (6 bases). The CDR3 contains 16 residues. Germline CDR1 is MNHNY and CDR2 is SVGAGI (reference sequence). Trimming cost V 0 bases and J 4 bases, with 13 bases left between them.